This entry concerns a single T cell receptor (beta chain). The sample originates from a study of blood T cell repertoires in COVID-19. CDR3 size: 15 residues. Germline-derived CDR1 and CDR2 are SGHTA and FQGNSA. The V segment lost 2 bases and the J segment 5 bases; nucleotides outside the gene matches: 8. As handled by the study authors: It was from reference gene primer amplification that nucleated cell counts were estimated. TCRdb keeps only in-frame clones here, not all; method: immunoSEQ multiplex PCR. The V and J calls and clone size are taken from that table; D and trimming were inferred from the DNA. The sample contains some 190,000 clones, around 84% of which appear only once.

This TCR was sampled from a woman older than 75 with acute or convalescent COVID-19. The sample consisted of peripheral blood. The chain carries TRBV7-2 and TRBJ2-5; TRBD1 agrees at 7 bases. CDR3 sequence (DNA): TGTGCCAGCAGCTTAATGCCGACAGGGAGCGAGACCCAGTACTTC. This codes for CASSLMPTGSETQYF. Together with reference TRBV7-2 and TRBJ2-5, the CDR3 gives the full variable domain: GAGVSQSPSNKVTEKGKDVELRCDPISGHTALYWYRQSLGQGLEFLIYFQGNSAPDKSGLPSDRFSAERTGGSVSTLTIQRTQQEDSAVYLCASSLMPTGSETQYFGPGTRLLVL.